This T cell receptor (beta chain) was obtained from a study of blood T cell repertoires in COVID-19. Across the study: Sites across the United States, Italy and Spain contributed samples from acute and convalescent COVID-19. T cells, B-cell-depleted T cells, or PBMCs supplied cDNA or gDNA.

Authors' processing steps: How many nucleated cells were present was estimated from reference gene primer amplification. Only in-frame clones appear in the TCRdb table, and some are missing; sequencing was by immunoSEQ multiplex PCR. V and J calls and clone size are given by that table; D and trimming were obtained from the DNA. The sample shows a few hundred thousand clones, roughly 88% of them seen only once. Germline values: CDR1 MNHEY, CDR2 SMNVEV (reference sequence). The CDR3 totals 15 residues. V gave up 5 bases and J gave up 4 bases; unmatched junction bases: 7. The chain is built from TRBV27 and TRBJ2-2; 7 bases are shared with TRBD2. Sample: peripheral blood. The receptor was derived from a woman between 25 and 40 years old with acute or convalescent COVID-19. The CDR3 DNA sequence: TGTGCCAGCAGTCCTTTAGCGGGCGGCACCGGGGAGCTGTTTTTT. Amino acid sequence: CASSPLAGGTGELFF.